One sample yielded the 28 T cell receptor beta chains listed below, sequenced in a study of T cell responses to AZD1222 COVID-19 vaccine. Here immunoSEQ multiplex PCR was the method, and the copy in TCRdb shows in-frame clones only, minus some. The profile shows under 150,000 clones, 88% of them singletons. The source material was peripheral blood, sampled 28 days after the second AZD1222 dose. These receptors came from an adult who received the AZD1222 COVID-19 vaccine.

CDR3 sequence reads: CASSLDVGTEAFF. For the CDR3, the DNA is TGTGCCAGCAGCTTAGATGTGGGGACTGAAGCTTTCTTT. The genes are TRBV11-2 and TRBJ1-1; D unclear. Germline V gene lookup returns CDR1 SGHAT and CDR2 FQNNGV. Trimming removed 0 bases from V and 5 bases from J, with 7 bases in between. The CDR3 runs to 13 residues.

The chain is built from TRBV10-3 and TRBJ1-4; 9 bases agree with TRBD1. The germline CDR1 and CDR2 sequences are ENHRY and SYGVKD. V lost 3 bases, J lost 2 bases, and 1 base stayed unmatched. The CDR3 extends over 15 amino acids. The CDR3 sequence: CAISEGQGTNEKLFF. The CDR3 DNA is TGTGCCATCAGTGAAGGACAGGGGACTAATGAAAAACTGTTTTTT.

J is TRBJ2-3 and V is TRBV6-4, with a tentative D call TRBD2 (6 bases). CDR1 is MRHNA and CDR2 is SNTAGT in the germline V gene. V lost 2 bases, J lost 8 bases, and 20 bases lay in between. The CDR3 runs to 16 residues. The CDR3 region is CASSDSGSGPPGTQYF. CDR3 nucleotide sequence: TGTGCCAGCAGTGACAGCGGTAGCGGTCCCCCCGGTACGCAGTATTTT.

The chain uses TRBV21-1 and TRBJ1-3; TRBD1, the table's D call, was not compared with the DNA. TRBV21-1 is annotated as a pseudogene. The length of the CDR3 is 14 residues. CDR3 sequence: CASNLRGKGNTIYF. The CDR3 DNA is TGTGCCAGCAACCTCAGGGGAAAGGGAAACACCATATATTTT.

The chain combines TRBV21-1 with TRBJ1-5; no check of the table's D call, TRBD1, against the DNA was made. TRBV21-1 is termed a pseudogene. This CDR3 has 14 amino acids. The CDR3 loop reads CASSRRMGAKPQHF. CDR3 bases: TGTGCCAGCAGCCGTCGGATGGGGGCAAAGCCCCAGCATTTT.

The chain employs TRBV7-2 and TRBJ1-2; tentative D call: TRBD1 (6 bases). Trimming took 5 bases from V and 6 from J, leaving 13 bases between them. The germline CDR1 and CDR2 sequences are SGHTA and FQGNSA. The CDR3 consists of 13 residues. CDR3 DNA: TGTGCCAGCAGCGCCTCAGGGGTCGATGGCTACACCTTC. Translation gives CASSASGVDGYTF.

The chain links TRBV18 to TRBJ1-4; D perhaps matches TRBD1 (5 bases). CDR1 is KGHSH and CDR2 is LQKENI in the germline V gene. The CDR3 is 13 amino acids. V was shortened by 0 bases and J by 10 bases, with 9 bases between the two germline ends. CDR3 bases: TGTGCCAGCTCACCACCGGGGCTGGGAAAACTGTTTTTT. Translation: CASSPPGLGKLFF.

The rearrangement uses TRBV6-5 and TRBJ2-1; D remains unclear. CDR3 length: 12 amino acids. V gave up 6 bases and J gave up 10 bases, with 13 bases separating them. CDR1 and CDR2 from the germline V gene are MNHEY and SVGAGI. Written as DNA, the CDR3 is TGTGCCAGCAGGGCCCCGGGTACGGAGCAGTTCTTC. Its translation is CASRAPGTEQFF.

V usage is TRBV6-5 and J usage is TRBJ1-3, with 8 bases aligning to TRBD1. In germline, CDR1 is MNHEY, CDR2 SVGAGI. Trimming at V came to 11 bases and at J to 11 bases, leaving 17 bases not matched to a gene. The CDR3 loop spans 14 amino acids. DNA for the CDR3: TGTGCCTGCCGGGACAGGCCCTCATCCGGCGCCATATATTTT. It yields the protein CACRDRPSSGAIYF.

The V gene is TRBV5-4, the J gene TRBJ2-3; D not certain. V gave up 0 bases and J gave up 3 bases, with 11 bases separating them. Germline CDR1 and CDR2: SGHNT and YYREEE (reference sequence). This CDR3 comprises 15 residues. The DNA for the CDR3 is TGTGCCAGCAGCTTGGAATCACGGCGGACAGATACGCAGTATTTT. Its protein product is CASSLESRRTDTQYF.

V gene TRBV10-3 combines with J gene TRBJ1-5; D perhaps matches TRBD1 (5 bases). The germline V gene has CDR1 ENHRY and CDR2 SYGVKD. With 0 bases removed from V and 9 bases from J, the gap between germline ends came to 12 bases. This CDR3 region has 14 residues. CDR3 nucleotides: TGTGCCATCAGTGAGTCTCCCCAGGGAGCGCCCCAGCATTTT. Amino acids: CAISESPQGAPQHF.

The V and J genes are TRBV5-4 and TRBJ2-7; no definite D call. Looked up from germline, CDR1 is SGHNT and CDR2 is YYREEE (reference sequence). Trimming pared 0 bases from V and 3 bases from J, leaving 7 bases between. The CDR3 is made up of 13 amino acids. The CDR3 reads CASSLDRYYEQYF. CDR3 DNA sequence: TGTGCCAGCAGCTTGGACAGATACTACGAGCAGTACTTC.

The chain joins TRBV7-3 to TRBJ2-3; D possibly corresponds to TRBD2 (5 bases). The length of the CDR3 is 13 residues. V was pared by 4 bases and J by 8 bases, with 13 bases between. The germline gives CDR1 SGHTA, CDR2 FQGTGA. CDR3 in DNA: TGTGCCAGCAGCTCACCACTAGTGGTTACGCAGTATTTT. It codes for CASSSPLVVTQYF.

This chain links TRBV28 with TRBJ1-1; TRBD1 matches 7 bases. V shed 7 bases, J shed 1 base, and the junction held 9 bases outside the gene matches. Germline-derived CDR1 and CDR2 are MDHEN and SYDVKM. CDR3 length: 15 residues. DNA for the CDR3: TGTGCCAGCAACTCCCCGTGGACAGGGAACACTGAAGCTTTCTTT. It is translated as CASNSPWTGNTEAFF.

CDR3 region: CASSQTGGFGQPQHF. CDR3 in DNA: TGCGCCAGCAGCCAAACTGGGGGGTTCGGTCAGCCCCAGCATTTT. The V and J genes are TRBV4-1 and TRBJ1-5, with D possibly being TRBD1 (5 bases). Germline CDR1 MGHRA, CDR2 YSYEKL. Between the trimmed V and J ends, which lost 2 bases and 6 bases, there was a span of 14 bases. This CDR3 contains 15 residues.

The chain combines TRBV5-8 with TRBJ2-5; 9 bases agree with TRBD1. With V trimmed by 4 bases and J by 4 bases, 14 bases remained unmatched. Per the germline V gene, CDR1 is SGHTS and CDR2 is YDEGEE. The CDR3 totals 17 residues. CDR3 region: CASSQDRGDLPRETQYF. In DNA, the CDR3 is TGTGCCAGCAGCCAGGACAGGGGCGATCTTCCGCGAGAGACCCAGTACTTC. Using reference TRBV5-8 and TRBJ2-5 for the parts outside the CDR3, the full variable domain is EAGVTQSPTHLIKTRGQQATLRCSPISGHTSVYWYQQALGLGLQFLLWYDEGEERNRGNFPPRFSGRQFPNYSSELNVNALELEDSALYLCASSQDRGDLPRETQYFGPGTRLLVL.

This chain links TRBV6-2 or TRBV6-3 with TRBJ1-1; 10 bases are shared with TRBD1. The V gene's germline CDR1 is MNHEY and CDR2 SVGEGT. V lost 5 bases to trimming and J lost 4 bases; unmatched junction nucleotides: 4. The CDR3 length is 14 residues. The CDR3 here is CASSRQGAGTEAFF. The DNA for the CDR3 is TGTGCCAGCAGTCGACAGGGGGCTGGCACTGAAGCTTTCTTT.

This chain connects TRBV7-2 to TRBJ2-2; D gene ambiguous. This CDR3 is built from 14 residues. Germline loops: CDR1 SGHTA, CDR2 FQGNSA. V was trimmed by 1 base and J by 4 bases, leaving 7 bases between them. CDR3 sequence reads: CASSLVWSTGELFF. Here the CDR3 DNA reads TGTGCCAGCAGCTTAGTTTGGAGCACCGGGGAGCTGTTTTTT.

CDR3 DNA sequence: TGTGCCAGCAGTCGCCAGTTGAGGGAGGAGACCCAGTACTTC. Translated: CASSRQLREETQYF. The V and J genes are TRBV6-2 or TRBV6-3 and TRBJ2-5; possible D gene TRBD2, 5 bases. Germline V gives CDR1 MNHEY, CDR2 SVGEGT. The ends were cut back, 5 bases at V and 5 bases at J, with 15 bases in the middle. The CDR3 has 14 residues.

The chain combines TRBV21-1 with TRBJ1-6. TRBV21-1 is assigned pseudogene status. This CDR3 contains 13 residues. This CDR3 is CASSKGGNSPLHF. The CDR3 coding sequence is TGTGCCAGCAGCAAGGGGGGCAATTCACCCCTCCACTTT.

The V and J genes are TRBV27 and TRBJ1-5; 7 bases align to TRBD1. The V and J ends lost 6 bases and 7 bases, in that order; junction bases with no gene match: 18. The CDR3 extends over 17 amino acids. Per the germline V gene, CDR1 is MNHEY and CDR2 is SMNVEV (reference sequence). The CDR3 sequence is CASRPNSQGGSRQPQHF. The CDR3 bases are TGTGCCAGCAGACCCAACAGCCAGGGGGGTTCGAGACAGCCCCAGCATTTT.

The V gene is TRBV7-9, the J gene TRBJ2-3; D ambiguous. Germline CDR1 is SEHNR and CDR2 is FQNEAQ (reference sequence). Trimming shortened V by 2 bases and J by 2 bases, and 5 bases separated the two germline ends. The CDR3 is made up of 13 amino acids. CDR3 DNA: TGTGCCAGCAGCTTACAATCCACAGATACGCAGTATTTT. Amino acid sequence: CASSLQSTDTQYF.

This clone was seen more than once but under ten times. The chain has TRBV3-1 (or the pseudogene TRBV3-2) and TRBJ1-6; 7 nucleotides line up with TRBD1. Germline-derived CDR1 and CDR2 are LGHDT and YNNKEL (reference sequence). J gave up 9 bases and V 4 bases, and 9 bases lay outside the gene matches. The CDR3 spans 15 residues. Here the CDR3 reads CASSLTGLRSSPLHF. DNA of the CDR3: TGTGCCAGCAGCCTGACAGGGTTACGGAGTTCACCCCTCCACTTT.

The chain is built from TRBV5-1 and TRBJ1-1; D is perhaps TRBD1 (6 bases). Germline-derived CDR1 and CDR2 are SGHRS and YFSETQ. V was trimmed by 0 bases and J by 1 base, leaving 10 bases between them. CDR3 length equals 15 residues. The CDR3: CASSLVEQGNTEAFF. For the CDR3, the DNA is TGCGCCAGCAGCTTGGTCGAACAGGGGAACACTGAAGCTTTCTTT. The full variable domain, completed using reference TRBV5-1 and TRBJ1-1, is KAGVTQTPRYLIKTRGQQVTLSCSPISGHRSVSWYQQTPGQGLQFLFEYFSETQRNKGNFPGRFSGRQFSNSRSEMNVSTLELGDSALYLCASSLVEQGNTEAFFGQGTRLTVV.

This clone was counted a few times. The chain recombines TRBV6-5 with TRBJ2-7, with D hard to call. V lost 6 bases to trimming and J lost 2 bases, with 17 bases between them. CDR3 length: 15 amino acids. Germline values: CDR1 MNHEY, CDR2 SVGAGI. The chain's CDR3 is CASSSNAQVAYEQYF. In nucleotides, the CDR3 is TGTGCCAGCAGCTCCAACGCCCAGGTCGCCTACGAGCAGTACTTC.

CDR3 in DNA: TGTGCCAGCAGTTTAGGGGTACGCTATGGCTACACCTTC. It translates to CASSLGVRYGYTF. V usage is TRBV12-3 or TRBV12-4 and J usage is TRBJ1-2; D remains ambiguous. V was cut by 1 base and J by 4 bases, with 7 bases left in between. This CDR3 has 13 residues.

With respect to this clone: At the DNA level, this CDR3 is encoded by other sequences in the same sample as well. V and J are TRBV11-3 and TRBJ2-3, with 7 positions matching TRBD2. Germline-derived CDR1 and CDR2 are SGHNT and YENEEA. Unmatched junction bases numbered 0, after V lost 3 bases and J lost 0 bases. The CDR3 is made up of 14 amino acids. For the CDR3, the DNA is TGTGCCAGCAGCTTTAGCGGGAGCACAGATACGCAGTATTTT. Translated, it gives CASSFSGSTDTQYF.

This clone was seen once. The chain links TRBV27 to TRBJ1-1; 10 positions agree with TRBD1. The V gene's germline CDR1 is MNHEY and CDR2 SMNVEV (reference sequence). The CDR3 consists of 12 residues. Unmatched junction bases numbered 4, after V lost 3 bases and J lost 12 bases. The CDR3 nucleotides are TGTGCCAGCAGTTTCAGGACAGGGGGGACTTTCTTT. It yields the protein CASSFRTGGTFF.